This T cell receptor beta chain was documented in a study of OX40 agonist ivuxolimab in advanced cancers. At the level of the whole study: Ivuxolimab was a fully human IgG2 agonistic monoclonal antibody targeting the costimulatory receptor OX40 (CD134). The paper reports the monotherapy dose-escalation portion (N ≈ 52 patients) of the phase I ivuxolimab trial. In the dose-escalation cohort, around four fifths of patients were male, and the mean age was roughly 60 years, with a range of 23 to 79. Among the roughly 50 dose-escalation patients, 19 had hepatocellular carcinoma, roughly 15 melanoma, 9 renal cell carcinoma and 9 head and neck cancer. The purpose of peripheral TCRbeta sequencing was to test whether ivuxolimab changed TCR sequence diversity and led to clonal T-cell expansion. Intravenous ivuxolimab was administered to patients every 2 weeks at six dose levels: 0.01, 0.1, 0.3, 1.5, 3 and 10 mg/kg. Patients were allowed to have had prior anti-PD-1, anti-PD-L1 or anti-CTLA-4 therapy, and around 40% of the dose-escalation patients had previously received checkpoint inhibitors. Three dose-escalation patients achieved partial responses, one with hepatocellular carcinoma and two with cutaneous melanoma.

The trial excluded patients who had a history of autoimmune disease or who were on systemic immunosuppression. Peripheral blood for TCR sequencing was drawn from every dose cohort at baseline, at cycle 4 day 1 and at cycle 7 day 1. The samples were drawn from a first-in-human, open-label, multicenter phase I dose-escalation trial of ivuxolimab. Adults with locally advanced or metastatic melanoma, renal cell, hepatocellular, or head and neck squamous cell carcinoma were enrolled in the trial. Before TCR sequencing, CD4+ and CD8+ T cells were separately sorted from peripheral blood. Taken from the germline V gene, the CDR1 and CDR2 loops are LGHNA and YNFKEQ. The CDR3 contains 13 residues, cysteine and phenylalanine counted. Only CDR3 DNA remains: 39 bases, in frame from the first base. V lost 0 bases and J lost 7 bases; the stretch between them is 7 bases long. What the authors observed across the whole study: In the 0.1-3.0 mg/kg groups, partial responders were among the patients with the lowest normalized peripheral clonal expansion, particularly in CD8+ T cells. Antigen specificity was not determined for the clonally expanded peripheral T cells. At doses of 0.1 to 3.0 mg/kg, clonal expansion of both CD4+ and CD8+ blood T cells was observed from baseline to week 6. Low levels of normalized T-cell clonal expansion were also shown by some nonresponding patients. After ivuxolimab, expanded clones were on average more numerous among CD8+ T cells than among CD4+ T cells.

As concerns this clone: It lacks a known antigen. Base qualities are missing; no much larger clone stands one base away.

To sequence the TCRbeta CDR3 region, genomic DNA was isolated from the sorted cells. The immunoSEQ Assay was used to sequence the TCRbeta CDR3 regions. TCRdb provides this immuneACCESS table in a form limited to in-frame rearrangements. Some clones are lacking; in checked studies, under half of them reflect an unresolved V gene, and why the rest are absent is not known. The sample has around 80,000 clones on record, around 87% of them singletons. Approximately 0.3% of the sample goes to the ten largest clones. Source: CD4+ or CD8+ T cells sorted from blood, taken in a trial of the OX40 agonist ivuxolimab. This chain is built from TRBV4-2 and TRBJ1-5; the D gene cannot be resolved reliably. The receptor's source is an adult with an advanced solid tumor such as melanoma, head and neck, liver or kidney cancer. CDR3 reads: CASSQEGVQPQHF. Here is the DNA: TGTGCCAGCAGCCAAGAAGGCGTACAGCCCCAGCATTTT.